Shown below are 3 T cell receptor beta chains from a single sample sequenced in a study of blood T cell repertoires in COVID-19. The protocol was immunoSEQ multiplex PCR, while the TCRdb copy is restricted to in-frame clones and leaves out a portion. The table lists around 290,000 clones, about 93% of them singletons. The sample taken for sequencing was PBMCs or T cells enriched from blood (not recorded which). All receptors derive from a woman aged 30 to 39 who had recovered from COVID-19.

The V and J genes are TRBV28 and TRBJ2-7; 8 bases match TRBD1. The CDR3 totals 13 residues. V lost 4 bases, J lost 4 bases, and 3 bases stayed unmatched. Per germline, CDR1 MDHEN and CDR2 SYDVKM. Written as DNA, the CDR3 is TGTGCCAGCAGTTCAGGGGGCGAGTACGAGCAGTACTTC. Amino acid sequence: CASSSGGEYEQYF.

There are a few counts of this clone. The chain links TRBV5-1 to TRBJ2-1; weak D call: TRBD1 (6 bases). This CDR3 spans 15 amino acids. V was pared by 2 bases and J by 5 bases, with 14 bases between. CDR1 is SGHRS, CDR2 YFSETQ, per germline. DNA of the CDR3: TGCGCCAGCAGCTTTATACAGGGTCCCCACAATGAGCAGTTCTTC. It codes for CASSFIQGPHNEQFF.

The sample holds a few counts of this clone. V and J are TRBV7-9 and TRBJ1-6, with 7 bases fitting TRBD1. The germline CDR1 and CDR2 sequences are SEHNR and FQNEAQ (reference sequence). V lost 4 bases and J lost 8; bases outside the gene matches: 5. This CDR3 comprises 14 residues. The CDR3 DNA follows: TGTGCCAGCAGCTCAGGGGGTACAGATTCACCCCTCCACTTT. This gives the protein CASSSGGTDSPLHF.